These 30 T cell receptor beta chains were sequenced from one sample in a study of blood T cell repertoires in COVID-19. Using immunoSEQ multiplex PCR, the repertoire was profiled, and TCRdb retains in-frame clones only, with some absent. Of some 240,000 clones in the sample, roughly 89% were seen once. The sample comprised peripheral blood. The origin of the receptors is a woman aged 40 to 49 who had recovered from COVID-19.

The gene calls are TRBV27 and TRBJ2-2; 7 bases are shared with TRBD2. V lost 5 bases to trimming and J lost 3 bases; unmatched junction nucleotides: 9. The CDR3 is made up of 16 amino acids. The germline V gene encodes CDR1 MNHEY and CDR2 SMNVEV (reference sequence). The CDR3 sequence: CASSILSGADTGELFF. CDR3 DNA: TGTGCCAGCAGTATACTAAGCGGGGCGGACACCGGGGAGCTGTTTTTT.

This chain joins TRBV6-4 and TRBJ1-2, with a possible D match to TRBD1 (6 bases). V shed 4 bases and J shed 5 bases, with 11 bases lying between them. This CDR3 has 13 amino acids. In germline, CDR1 is MRHNA, CDR2 SNTAGT. The CDR3 reads CASSASGEYGYTF. Written as DNA, the CDR3 is TGTGCCAGCAGTGCGTCAGGGGAGTATGGCTACACCTTC.

The chain uses TRBV10-2 and TRBJ2-1; D is possibly TRBD2 (6 bases). Trimming pared 3 bases from V and 4 bases from J, leaving 19 bases between. CDR3 length: 17 residues. The germline V gene encodes CDR1 WSHSY and CDR2 SAAADI. The CDR3 sequence is CASSEFSGTFVYNEQFF. The DNA of the CDR3 is TGCGCCAGCAGTGAATTCTCCGGGACTTTCGTATACAATGAGCAGTTCTTC.

The genes are TRBV4-3 and TRBJ2-5, with D unclear. Germline V gene lookup returns CDR1 LGHNA and CDR2 YSLEER. V lost 1 base, J lost 7 bases, and 10 bases lay in between. CDR3 length equals 13 residues. The CDR3 coding sequence is TGCGCCAGCAGCCAAGCAAGGAGTAGGACCCAGTACTTC. This gives the protein CASSQARSRTQYF.

The chain carries TRBV10-1 and TRBJ2-3, with TRBD2 identical over 8 bases. CDR1 and CDR2 (germline): WNHNN, SYGVQD (reference sequence). This CDR3 contains 16 residues. V was pared by 2 bases and J by 2 bases, with 6 bases of the junction left unmatched. This chain's CDR3 is CASSERRAGATDTQYF. The CDR3 DNA sequence: TGCGCCAGCAGTGAGCGGCGAGCGGGGGCCACAGATACGCAGTATTTT.

This clone was recorded only once. This chain joins TRBV7-9 and TRBJ2-3; D is perhaps TRBD2 (7 bases). Germline-derived CDR1 and CDR2 are SEHNR and FQNEAQ (reference sequence). The CDR3 consists of 15 residues. The germline V and J ends were trimmed by 2 bases and 3 bases, with 12 bases remaining between them. CDR3 residues: CASSLRAGATDTQYF. The CDR3 DNA sequence: TGTGCCAGCAGCTTAAGGGCGGGGGCTACAGATACGCAGTATTTT.

V usage is TRBV5-6 and J usage is TRBJ1-5; 9 bases line up with TRBD1. Germline V lookup: CDR1 SGHDT, CDR2 YYEEEE. V lost 3 bases, J lost 11 bases, and 9 bases stayed unmatched. The CDR3 is made up of 14 amino acids. Written as DNA, the CDR3 is TGTGCCAGCAGCTCACAGGGGGCGGGGGAGTCCCAGCATTTT. It encodes CASSSQGAGESQHF.

This clone is a singleton in its sample. The rearrangement links TRBV10-1 to TRBJ2-7; 8 positions agree with TRBD1. This CDR3 has 18 amino acids. The V segment lost 0 bases and the J segment 3 bases; nucleotides outside the gene matches: 13. Germline CDR1 WNHNN, CDR2 SYGVQD (reference sequence). The CDR3 sequence is CASSESTGYTGGLYEQYF. Written as DNA, the CDR3 is TGCGCCAGCAGTGAGTCGACGGGGTATACAGGGGGACTCTACGAGCAGTACTTC.

This clone occurred once. This chain uses TRBV2 with TRBJ2-5; possible D gene TRBD1, 6 bases. Trimming took 4 bases from V and 3 from J, leaving 9 bases between them. The CDR3 extends over 13 amino acids. Germline CDR1 and CDR2: SNHLY and FYNNEI. This chain's CDR3 is CASSGTGKETQYF. The CDR3 region has the DNA TGTGCCAGCAGTGGAACAGGGAAAGAGACCCAGTACTTC.

This clone was seen only a few times. The chain has TRBV15 and TRBJ1-6; the D is unclear. Germline CDR1 and CDR2: LNHNV and YYDKDF (reference sequence). Trimming cost V 3 bases and J 7 bases, with 7 bases left between them. This CDR3 is built from 13 residues. The CDR3 protein is CATSRGVNSPLHF. Here the CDR3 DNA reads TGTGCCACCAGCAGGGGCGTGAATTCACCCCTCCACTTT. The complete variable domain, with remaining parts taken from reference TRBV15 and TRBJ1-6, reads DAMVIQNPRYQVTQFGKPVTLSCSQTLNHNVMYWYQQKSSQAPKLLFHYYDKDFNNEADTPDNFQSRRPNTSFCFLDIRSPGLGDTAMYLCATSRGVNSPLHFGNGTRLTVT.

The CDR3 bases are TGTGCCAGCAGCTTCCAGGTGAACACTGAAGCTTTCTTT. It yields the protein CASSFQVNTEAFF. The chain links TRBV5-5 to TRBJ1-1; D unresolved. The germline gives CDR1 SGHKS, CDR2 YYEKEE (reference sequence). The CDR3 consists of 13 residues. Trimming shortened V by 2 bases and J by 0 bases, and 5 bases separated the two germline ends.

The CDR3 DNA reads TGTGCCAGCAGCCGGGACAGCTCTAATTCACCCCTCCACTTT. Its protein is CASSRDSSNSPLHF. The V call is TRBV7-3, the J call TRBJ1-6; TRBD1 matches 7 bases. J was trimmed by 6 bases and V by 5 bases; bases with no gene match: 4. The CDR3 extends over 14 amino acids. Germline-derived CDR1 and CDR2 are SGHTA and FQGTGA.

The CDR3 nucleotides read TGTGCCAGTAGTGGACAGACAGGGGGCCAGGAAAAACTGTTTTTT. Protein: CASSGQTGGQEKLFF. This sequence joins TRBV19 and TRBJ1-4; 10 bases are a match to TRBD1. Germline values: CDR1 LNHDA, CDR2 SQIVND (reference sequence). There are 15 residues in the CDR3. Trimming at V came to 5 bases and at J to 8 bases, leaving 8 bases not matched to a gene.

The gene calls are TRBV7-6 and TRBJ1-5; possible D gene TRBD1, 5 bases. Germline CDR1 reads SGHVS; CDR2 reads FNYEAQ. The CDR3 has 15 residues. With 1 base removed from V and 7 bases from J, the gap between germline ends came to 14 bases. As DNA, the CDR3 is TGTGCCAGCAGCTTAGAACATGGGGCGGGGCAGCCCCAGCATTTT. Its translation: CASSLEHGAGQPQHF. Full variable domain (rest looked up from reference TRBV7-6 and TRBJ1-5): GAGVSQSPRYKVTKRGQDVALRCDPISGHVSLYWYRQALGQGPEFLTYFNYEAQQDKSGLPNDRFSAERPEGSISTLTIQRTEQRDSAMYRCASSLEHGAGQPQHFGDGTRLSIL.

This clone showed up just once. V and J are TRBV24-1 and TRBJ1-1, with 10 bases lining up with TRBD1. Germline CDR1 and CDR2: KGHDR and SFDVKD. V was clipped by 7 bases and J by 5 bases; unmatched bases: 6. The CDR3 covers 14 residues. The CDR3 nucleotides read TGTGCCACCAGGGCGACAGGGGGCGAGACTGAAGCTTTCTTT. It translates to CATRATGGETEAFF.

The genes are TRBV5-1 and TRBJ2-3; 12 bases are a match to TRBD2. V dropped 4 bases and J dropped 7; count of bases not matched to a gene: 4. From germline, CDR1 is SGHRS and CDR2 YFSETQ. The CDR3 has 14 amino acids. CDR3: CASSGLAGTNTQYF. The CDR3 DNA follows: TGCGCCAGCAGCGGACTAGCGGGAACGAATACGCAGTATTTT.

The rearrangement joins TRBV27 to TRBJ2-3, with TRBD2 matching 9 bases. CDR1 and CDR2 (germline): MNHEY, SMNVEV (reference sequence). J gave up 5 bases and V 3 bases, and 6 bases lay outside the gene matches. There are 15 residues in the CDR3. As DNA, the CDR3 is TGTGCCAGCAGTTTCGGCGGGAGGGCGGGAGATACGCAGTATTTT. This sequence encodes CASSFGGRAGDTQYF.

This rearrangement joins TRBV21-1 to TRBJ2-1; TRBD1, the table's D call, was not compared with the DNA. TRBV21-1 is flagged as a pseudogene. The CDR3 totals 16 residues. The CDR3, as DNA: TGTGCCAGCAGCAAAGTAGAGCCCACAGGGTTGGGTGAGCAGTTCTTC. Translated: CASSKVEPTGLGEQFF.

This chain uses TRBV28 with TRBJ2-5; a possible D gene is TRBD2 (5 bases). The V end was cut by 3 bases, the J end by 1 base, with 6 bases between. The CDR3 has 13 residues. Germline V gene sequence: CDR1 MDHEN, CDR2 SYDVKM. CDR3 sequence: CASSFRGQETQYF. Here the CDR3 DNA reads TGTGCCAGCAGTTTCCGGGGCCAAGAGACCCAGTACTTC.

V usage is TRBV2 and J usage is TRBJ2-7; D perhaps matches TRBD1 (5 bases). Deletions cut 3 bases from V and 0 bases from J, with 9 bases between. The CDR3 is 14 amino acids. Germline V gene lookup returns CDR1 SNHLY and CDR2 FYNNEI. The CDR3 DNA is TGTGCCAGCAGTGACCCCGACAGCTCCTACGAGCAGTACTTC. Residues: CASSDPDSSYEQYF. Looking up the rest from reference TRBV2 and TRBJ2-7 gives the full variable domain: EPEVTQTPSHQVTQMGQEVILRCVPISNHLYFYWYRQILGQKVEFLVSFYNNEISEKSEIFDDQFSVERPDGSNFTLKIRSTKLEDSAMYFCASSDPDSSYEQYFGPGTRLTVT.

The genes are TRBV4-2 and TRBJ2-5; TRBD2 aligns across 12 bases. Germline V gene sequence: CDR1 LGHNA, CDR2 YNFKEQ. With 2 bases clipped from V and 5 bases from J, the junction kept 15 bases outside the gene matches. The CDR3 runs 19 residues. CDR3 protein: CASSQFIPASGGDSETQYF. The CDR3 DNA follows: TGTGCCAGCAGCCAATTTATACCCGCTAGCGGGGGGGATTCGGAGACCCAGTACTTC.

This chain links TRBV4-2 with TRBJ2-3; D unresolved. The CDR3 length is 13 residues. The germline CDR1 and CDR2 sequences are LGHNA and YNFKEQ. V gave up 0 bases and J gave up 3 bases, with 4 bases separating them. CDR3 DNA: TGTGCCAGCAGCCAAGAAATAACAGATACGCAGTATTTT. Translating it yields CASSQEITDTQYF.

The chain uses TRBV7-9 and TRBJ1-2; D remains unclear. Germline V lookup: CDR1 SEHNR, CDR2 FQNEAQ (reference sequence). The length of the CDR3 is 14 residues. The V end lost 7 bases, the J end lost 7 bases, and 19 bases lay between the germline ends. DNA of the CDR3: TGTGCCAGCACCCCTCCATTCGGGGTGGCTGGCTACACCTTC. Translation gives CASTPPFGVAGYTF.

The chain joins TRBV24-1 to TRBJ2-5; 12 positions agree with TRBD2. The trim removed 4 bases at V and 5 bases at J, leaving 4 bases unmatched. The CDR3 covers 15 residues. Germline assignment: CDR1 KGHDR and CDR2 SFDVKD. The CDR3 is CATSDPSGRAETQYF. CDR3 in DNA: TGTGCCACCAGTGACCCTAGCGGGAGGGCGGAGACCCAGTACTTC.

V is TRBV9 and J is TRBJ2-1; 16 bases agree with TRBD2. CDR1 and CDR2 (germline): SGDLS, YYNGEE. J lost 3 bases, V lost 4 bases, and 7 bases had no gene match. This CDR3 is 18 amino acids long. CDR3 in amino acids: CASSLGLAGGLYYNEQFF. CDR3 sequence (DNA): TGTGCCAGCAGCTTGGGACTAGCGGGAGGGCTGTACTACAATGAGCAGTTCTTC.

The J gene is TRBJ1-2, the V gene TRBV5-6; perhaps TRBD1 as D (6 bases). Germline V gives CDR1 SGHDT, CDR2 YYEEEE. The CDR3 has 12 amino acids. Trimming cost V 0 bases and J 9 bases, with 9 bases left between them. DNA of the CDR3: TGTGCCAGCAGCTTGGTACAGGGCCGCTACACCTTC. This gives the protein CASSLVQGRYTF. Variable domain in full (rest from reference TRBV5-6 and TRBJ1-2): DAGVTQSPTHLIKTRGQQVTLRCSPKSGHDTVSWYQQALGQGPQFIFQYYEEEERQRGNFPDRFSGHQFPNYSSELNVNALLLGDSALYLCASSLVQGRYTFGSGTRLTVV.

The chain recombines TRBV21-1 with TRBJ2-3; the table's D gene call, TRBD2, was not cross checked with the DNA. TRBV21-1 is termed a pseudogene. This CDR3 has 17 amino acids. The CDR3 DNA reads TGTGCCAGCCACATCCCCCTTCGCGGGAGAAGGCAGGGACACGGGTATTTT. This gives the protein CASHIPLRGRRQGHGYF.

The genes are TRBV5-4 and TRBJ2-4; 8 bases map to TRBD2. Germline V gene data show CDR1 as SGHNT and CDR2 as YYREEE (reference sequence). The CDR3 is 16 amino acids. V lost 3 bases, J lost 0 bases, and 5 bases stayed unmatched. In DNA, the CDR3 is TGTGCCAGCAGCTCCCCGGGACTAGAAGCCAAAAACATTCAGTACTTC. Translated, it gives CASSSPGLEAKNIQYF.

The V call is TRBV2, the J call TRBJ2-1; 7 bases align to TRBD2. V shed 7 bases and J 0 bases; nucleotides not matched to a gene: 3. Germline V gene sequence: CDR1 SNHLY, CDR2 FYNNEI. The CDR3 contains 14 residues. This CDR3 reads CASMGGDSYNEQFF. The DNA for the CDR3 is TGTGCCAGCATGGGGGGGGACTCCTACAATGAGCAGTTCTTC.

This clone was recorded a few times. J is TRBJ2-7 and V is TRBV5-1; maybe TRBD2 (5 bases). In germline, CDR1 is SGHRS, CDR2 YFSETQ. This CDR3 has 15 amino acids. The V and J ends lost 1 base and 6 bases respectively, with 17 bases between them. This chain's CDR3 is CASSLSRTGAGEQYF. The CDR3 DNA reads as TGCGCCAGCAGCTTGTCACGGACTGGCGCCGGCGAGCAGTACTTC.